The 6 T cell receptor beta chains given below trace back to one sample, sequenced in a study of STAT5B mutations in CD4+ large granular lymphocyte leukemia. TCRdb's copy holds only in-frame clones and misses some; the assay was immunoSEQ multiplex PCR. In the table there are roughly 48,000 clones, about 70% of which are singletons. The sample was CD4+ T cells from blood buffy coats. The receptor set was obtained from a human donor in good health.

The rearrangement joins TRBV18 to TRBJ2-5, with D uncertain. The CDR3 is 12 residues long. V was shortened by 3 bases and J by 0 bases, with 2 bases between the two germline ends. Germline lookup yields CDR1 KGHSH and CDR2 LQKENI. The CDR3 is CASSPNQETQYF. The DNA for the CDR3 is TGTGCCAGCTCACCGAACCAAGAGACCCAGTACTTC.

V is TRBV19 and J is TRBJ2-4; D uncertain. Germline CDR1 is LNHDA and CDR2 is SQIVND (reference sequence). Trimming took off 6 bases at V and 0 bases at J, with 6 bases between the two ends. This CDR3 comprises 13 residues. The CDR3 region is CASSRVAKNIQYF. The CDR3 DNA reads TGTGCCAGTAGCCGAGTAGCCAAAAACATTCAGTACTTC.

The chain carries TRBV28 and TRBJ1-6; D remains ambiguous. V lost 2 bases, J lost 7 bases, and 6 bases lay in between. Germline-derived CDR1 and CDR2 are MDHEN and SYDVKM. The CDR3 is 13 amino acids. The CDR3 bases are TGTGCCAGCAGTTTAGGAGAAAATTCACCCCTCCACTTT. Amino acids: CASSLGENSPLHF.

V gene TRBV18 combines with J gene TRBJ2-5; tentatively, D is TRBD2 (6 bases). V shed 3 bases and J shed 1 base, with 12 bases lying between them. Germline loops: CDR1 KGHSH, CDR2 LQKENI. CDR3 length: 15 residues. Here the CDR3 DNA reads TGTGCCAGCTCACCCGCGGGACGGACCCAAGAGACCCAGTACTTC. Translation gives CASSPAGRTQETQYF.

This clone turned up a few times. The chain recombines TRBV30 with TRBJ2-2; 8 bases agree with TRBD1. The CDR3 is made up of 14 amino acids. CDR1 and CDR2 from the germline V gene are GTSNPN and SVGIG (reference sequence). Trimming at V came to 3 bases and at J to 1 base, leaving 1 base not matched to a gene. Written as DNA, the CDR3 is TGTGCCTGGAGGGGGACAGGGAACACCGGGGAGCTGTTTTTT. This codes for CAWRGTGNTGELFF.

This chain connects TRBV2 to TRBJ2-7; D is unclear. Germline V lookup: CDR1 SNHLY, CDR2 FYNNEI. V lost 8 bases and J 3 bases, leaving 11 bases between the germline ends. The CDR3 runs to 12 residues. This CDR3 is CASREDLYEQYF. The CDR3 DNA sequence: TGTGCCAGCCGAGAGGATCTCTACGAGCAGTACTTC. Filled out from reference TRBV2 and TRBJ2-7, the complete variable domain reads EPEVTQTPSHQVTQMGQEVILRCVPISNHLYFYWYRQILGQKVEFLVSFYNNEISEKSEIFDDQFSVERPDGSNFTLKIRSTKLEDSAMYFCASREDLYEQYFGPGTRLTVT.